Below are 15 T cell receptor beta chains sequenced from a single sample in a study of tumor-infiltrating lymphocytes in localized non-small cell lung cancer. The method was immunoSEQ multiplex PCR; TCRdb's version includes in-frame clones alone and lacks a portion of them. The sample has roughly 20,000 clones; 60% to 80% are singletons. What was sequenced was lung tumor tissue. The receptors were gathered from a human donor with non-small cell lung cancer.

The rearrangement joins TRBV7-9 to TRBJ2-3; no definite D call. Germline V lookup: CDR1 SEHNR, CDR2 FQNEAQ (reference sequence). The V gene lost 4 bases and the J gene lost 6 bases, with 8 bases spanning the gap. The CDR3 consists of 12 residues. As DNA, the CDR3 is TGTGCCAGCAGCTCAACAGATGATACGCAGTATTTT. Protein sequence: CASSSTDDTQYF.

CDR3 DNA sequence: TGCGCCAGCAGCTTGGCAGGGAACACTGAAGCTTTCTTT. Its translation is CASSLAGNTEAFF. The V and J genes are TRBV5-1 and TRBJ1-1; D call uncertain. Germline V gene sequence: CDR1 SGHRS, CDR2 YFSETQ. Trimming removed 0 bases at V and 1 base at J, with 4 bases between. This CDR3 contains 13 residues.

This rearrangement joins TRBV7-2 to TRBJ2-7; weak D call: TRBD2 (6 bases). The CDR3 is made up of 17 amino acids. Trimming removed 7 bases from V and 0 bases from J, with 22 bases in between. CDR1 is SGHTA and CDR2 is FQGNSA in the germline V gene. CDR3 DNA sequence: TGTGCCAGCACCCACAGGTCGGCAGGAGGGCTCTCCTACGAGCAGTACTTC. Its translation: CASTHRSAGGLSYEQYF.

In its sample, this clone was seen once. The chain carries TRBV27 and TRBJ1-1; tentative D call: TRBD1 (5 bases). V was clipped by 8 bases and J by 1 base, with 11 bases between them. The CDR3 is 13 residues long. CDR1 is MNHEY and CDR2 is SMNVEV in the germline V gene (reference sequence). In nucleotides, the CDR3 is TGTGCCAGCCGGGGTACAGGGAACACTGAAGCTTTCTTT. It translates to CASRGTGNTEAFF.

The chain carries TRBV9 and TRBJ1-1, with D perhaps TRBD1 (5 bases). Germline V gene lookup returns CDR1 SGDLS and CDR2 YYNGEE. V was clipped by 2 bases and J by 4 bases, with 12 bases between them. This CDR3 has 14 residues. CDR3 loop: CASSVGPFSTEAFF. The CDR3 DNA is TGTGCCAGCAGCGTGGGACCTTTCTCCACTGAAGCTTTCTTT.

The V and J genes are TRBV7-9 and TRBJ2-5; TRBD2 is a possible D gene (5 bases). Trimming stripped 4 bases from V and 3 bases from J, with 15 bases between. The length of the CDR3 is 15 residues. Per the germline V gene, CDR1 is SEHNR and CDR2 is FQNEAQ (reference sequence). CDR3 DNA: TGTGCCAGCAGCTCCTTAGGGAGCAGAAAAGAGACCCAGTACTTC. Translating gives CASSSLGSRKETQYF.

The rearrangement links TRBV9 to TRBJ2-2, with 10 bases that match TRBD1. The CDR3 loop spans 16 amino acids. The V and J ends lost 3 bases and 5 bases, in that order; junction bases with no gene match: 7. Germline lookup yields CDR1 SGDLS and CDR2 YYNGEE. CDR3 residues: CASSARQGAFTGELFF. The CDR3 DNA reads as TGTGCCAGCAGCGCACGACAGGGGGCATTTACCGGGGAGCTGTTTTTT.

This clone was recorded a few times. J is TRBJ1-3 and V is TRBV6-1, with D possibly being TRBD1 (5 bases). The ends were cut back, 1 base at V and 3 bases at J, with 13 bases in the middle. This CDR3 contains 16 residues. Germline CDR1 MNHNS, CDR2 SASEGT. The CDR3 loop is CASSEGTRTGGNTIYF. The CDR3 DNA sequence: TGTGCCAGCAGTGAAGGGACAAGGACGGGTGGAAACACCATATATTTT.

The chain couples TRBV5-4 to TRBJ1-1, with 7 positions matching TRBD1. The CDR3 has 14 residues. The V segment lost 5 bases and the J segment 3 bases; nucleotides outside the gene matches: 7. CDR1 is SGHNT, CDR2 YYREEE, per germline (reference sequence). CDR3 amino acids: CASSSRGRHTEAFF. Here the CDR3 DNA reads TGTGCCAGCAGTTCAAGGGGGCGTCACACTGAAGCTTTCTTT.

This clone was seen a few times. The chain recombines TRBV14 with TRBJ1-1; D is unresolved. Trimming took 3 bases from V and 0 from J, leaving 8 bases between them. CDR1 is SGHDN and CDR2 is FVKESK in the germline V gene. The CDR3 has 14 amino acids. Here the CDR3 reads CASSQRPLNTEAFF. In DNA, the CDR3 is TGTGCCAGCAGCCAGCGTCCTCTGAACACTGAAGCTTTCTTT.

This clone was recorded a few times. The junction and the germline gene differ at one end; a read error may be behind it. The chain employs TRBV20-1 and TRBJ1-2; D call uncertain. There are 11 residues in the CDR3. The germline gives CDR1 DFQATT, CDR2 SNEGSKA (reference sequence). The CDR3 spells CSAENHQHEAF. In DNA form, the CDR3 reads TGCAGTGCCGAGAATCACCAACATGAGGCCTTC.

This clone came up once. The chain joins TRBV6-6 to TRBJ1-2; D unclear. Germline CDR1 is MNHNY and CDR2 is SVGAGI (reference sequence). V was pared by 4 bases and J by 10 bases, with 19 bases between. There are 14 residues in the CDR3. The CDR3 sequence is CASSSGPRFLDYTF. CDR3 in DNA: TGTGCCAGCAGTTCCGGGCCCCGCTTCTTAGACTACACCTTC.

J is TRBJ2-5 and V is TRBV5-1, with D possibly TRBD1 on 5 matching bases. V lost 1 base, J lost 2 bases, and 6 bases lay in between. The CDR3 spans 13 residues. The V gene's germline CDR1 is SGHRS and CDR2 YFSETQ. CDR3 region: CASSLPGQETQYF. The CDR3 DNA reads TGCGCCAGCAGCTTGCCAGGGCAAGAGACCCAGTACTTC.

The table lists this clone with a few counts. The chain recombines TRBV11-2 with TRBJ2-3, with D tentatively TRBD2 (6 bases). Germline V lookup: CDR1 SGHAT, CDR2 FQNNGV. Trimming left V 2 bases short and J 1 base short, with 10 bases between. This CDR3 comprises 15 residues. The CDR3 loop is CASSLSGVGTDTQYF. The CDR3 DNA sequence: TGTGCCAGCAGCTTATCGGGGGTAGGCACAGATACGCAGTATTTT.

The DNA for the CDR3 is TGTGCCAGCAGCCAGGACCTAGCCAAAAACATTCAGTACTTC. Translation gives CASSQDLAKNIQYF. This sequence joins TRBV14 and TRBJ2-4, with D hard to call. V lost 3 bases and J lost 0, with 6 bases in between. CDR3 length: 14 amino acids. Germline CDR1 SGHDN, CDR2 FVKESK.